These T cell receptor beta chains were read from a single sample in a study of blood T cell repertoires in COVID-19. TCRdb's table, derived via immunoSEQ multiplex PCR, lists solely in-frame clones and lacks some. The sample contains 300,000 to 400,000 clones, about 90% of which appear only once. The sample was PBMCs or T cells enriched from blood (not recorded which). These receptors came from a man aged 30 to 45 who had recovered from COVID-19. The CDR3 runs from the conserved cysteine through the conserved F or W. Fields, in order: clone size, D gene, J gene, V gene, CDR3 protein, CDR3 DNA. The D gene is left open where the match is weak. Clone size is not always given. Where it is, it says once, few, many or a class for expanded clones.

NA,NA,TRBJ2-3,TRBV15,CATSRGGGGPDTQYF,TGTGCCACCAGCAGAGGTGGGGGGGGGCCAGATACGCAGTATTTT
NA,TRBD1,TRBJ2-7,TRBV7-8,CASSNSGGYFYEQYF,TGTGCCAGCAGCAACTCAGGGGGCTATTTCTACGAGCAGTACTTC
NA,NA,TRBJ1-3,TRBV2,CASNRQSSSGNTIYF,TGTGCCAGCAATAGACAGTCTTCCTCTGGAAACACCATATATTTT
NA,NA,TRBJ1-1,TRBV25-1,CASSEYSGVYTEAFF,TGTGCCAGCAGTGAATATAGCGGAGTGTACACTGAAGCTTTCTTT
NA,NA,TRBJ1-1,TRBV12-3/TRBV12-4,CASSLGSGTEAFF,TGTGCCAGCAGTTTAGGGTCAGGGACTGAAGCTTTCTTT
NA,NA,TRBJ1-6,TRBV12-2,CASRLRGSYNSPLHF,TGTGCAAGTCGCTTGAGAGGTTCCTATAATTCACCCCTCCACTTT
NA,NA,TRBJ2-1,TRBV9,CASSVDAQGDNEQFF,TGTGCCAGCAGCGTAGATGCGCAGGGTGACAATGAGCAGTTCTTC
NA,NA,TRBJ1-4,TRBV6-2/TRBV6-3,CASSYSGGVVEKLFF,TGTGCCAGCAGTTACTCGGGAGGGGTAGTCGAAAAACTGTTTTTT
NA,TRBD1,TRBJ2-7,TRBV2,CASSGGQGAYEQYF,TGTGCCAGCAGCGGGGGACAGGGGGCCTACGAGCAGTACTTC
NA,TRBD1,TRBJ1-2,TRBV28,CASRDRGASGYTF,TGTGCCAGCAGAGACAGGGGCGCCAGTGGCTACACCTTC
NA,NA,TRBJ2-5,TRBV12-3/TRBV12-4,CASSYSGSETQYF,TGTGCCAGCAGTTATTCAGGCTCGGAGACCCAGTACTTC
NA,TRBD1,TRBJ1-1,TRBV25-1,CASSARDRGLETEAFF,TGTGCCAGCAGTGCCCGGGACAGGGGATTGGAAACTGAAGCTTTCTTT
NA,TRBD1,TRBJ1-6,TRBV28,CASGYRGENSPLHF,TGTGCCAGCGGATACAGGGGGGAAAATTCACCCCTCCACTTT
NA,TRBD2,TRBJ2-1,TRBV19,CASSIASGAYNEQFF,TGTGCCAGTAGTATAGCTAGCGGGGCCTACAATGAGCAGTTCTTC
NA,TRBD2,TRBJ2-3,TRBV11-1,CASSDGTSGYTTQYF,TGTGCCAGCAGCGACGGGACTAGCGGGTATACTACGCAGTATTTT
NA,TRBD2,TRBJ2-1,TRBV24-1,CATSDFGSGGWYEQFF,TGTGCCACCAGTGATTTTGGTAGCGGGGGGTGGTATGAGCAGTTCTTC
NA,NA,TRBJ1-4,TRBV28,CASSLTGVNEKLFF,TGTGCCAGCAGTTTGACCGGGGTTAATGAAAAACTGTTTTTT
few,TRBD1,TRBJ2-7,TRBV11-1,CASSLERGQGEFEQYF,TGTGCCAGCAGCTTAGAACGGGGACAGGGGGAATTTGAGCAGTACTTC
NA,TRBD1,TRBJ1-4,TRBV10-3,CAIRGTETLEKLFF,TGTGCCATCAGGGGGACAGAGACCCTTGAAAAACTGTTTTTT
NA,TRBD1,TRBJ1-2,TRBV10-3,CAIRPGQGYGYTF,TGTGCCATCAGGCCGGGACAGGGGTATGGCTACACCTTC
once,NA,TRBJ1-2,TRBV15,CATSLQDRANYGYTF,TGTGCCACCAGTCTACAGGACAGAGCTAACTATGGCTACACCTTC
NA,NA,TRBJ2-2,TRBV18,CASSPRGYTGELFF,TGTGCCAGCTCACCGCGGGGATACACCGGGGAGCTGTTTTTT
NA,NA,TRBJ2-3,TRBV12-2,CASRLRPTGELRDTQYF,TGTGCAAGTCGCTTAAGGCCGACTGGAGAACTTCGGGATACGCAGTATTTT
NA,NA,TRBJ1-5,TRBV19,CASSASGRIYSNQPQHF,TGTGCCAGTAGTGCATCAGGCAGGATTTATAGCAATCAGCCCCAGCATTTT
NA,NA,TRBJ2-3,TRBV3-1/TRBV3-2,CASSQDRGGSSTGDHTDTQYF,TGTGCCAGCAGCCAAGACAGAGGGGGGTCGTCAACAGGGGATCACACAGATACGCAGTATTTT
NA,TRBD2,TRBJ2-3,TRBV13,CASSPTSGGPPASTDTQYF,TGTGCCAGCAGCCCGACTAGCGGGGGCCCCCCTGCTAGCACAGATACGCAGTATTTT
NA,NA,TRBJ2-5,TRBV6-2/TRBV6-3,CASSLPDWYQETQYF,TGTGCCAGCAGTTTACCGGACTGGTACCAAGAGACCCAGTACTTC
NA,NA,TRBJ2-1,TRBV7-3,CASSLIGLSYNEQFF,TGTGCCAGCAGCTTAATTGGACTCTCCTACAATGAGCAGTTCTTC
NA,NA,TRBJ1-4,TRBV15,CATSRGGRSGEKLFF,TGTGCCACCAGCCGAGGGGGGAGGTCGGGGGAAAAACTGTTTTTT
NA,NA,TRBJ2-2,TRBV5-1,CASSLVGQGNTGELFF,TGCGCCAGCAGCTTGGTGGGGCAGGGTAACACCGGGGAGCTGTTTTTT
NA,NA,TRBJ1-5,TRBV19,CASSMGRGASQPQHF,TGTGCCAGTAGTATGGGGAGGGGCGCCAGCCAGCCCCAGCATTTT
NA,TRBD2,TRBJ2-1,TRBV2,CATSQLAGDNNEQFF,TGTGCCACCTCCCAACTAGCGGGGGACAACAATGAGCAGTTCTTC
NA,NA,TRBJ1-5,TRBV12-2,CASRLSPRADYSNQPQHF,TGTGCAAGTCGCTTAAGTCCGCGGGCCGATTATAGCAATCAGCCCCAGCATTTT
once,TRBD2,TRBJ2-5,TRBV6-5,CASSCTRGAGSETQYF,TGTGCCAGCAGTTGCACTCGAGGAGCGGGATCAGAGACCCAGTACTTC
NA,NA,TRBJ2-7,TRBV12-3/TRBV12-4,CASSRLQSYEQYF,TGTGCCAGCAGTCGCCTTCAGTCCTACGAGCAGTACTTC
once,TRBD2,TRBJ2-3,TRBV2,CASTPGGNTDTQYF,TGTGCCAGCACCCCGGGAGGGAACACAGATACGCAGTATTTT
NA,TRBD1,TRBJ1-4,TRBV27,CASSFPGQGWKLFF,TGTGCCAGCAGTTTTCCGGGACAGGGTTGGAAACTGTTTTTT
NA,NA,TRBJ2-2,TRBV5-1,CASSLGAAKGDTGELFF,TGCGCCAGCAGCTTAGGGGCCGCGAAAGGTGACACCGGGGAGCTGTTTTTT
NA,NA,TRBJ1-1,TRBV6-2/TRBV6-3,CASSLTAPHYLNTEAFF,TGTGCCAGCAGTCTGACAGCCCCTCACTACCTGAACACTGAAGCTTTCTTT
NA,NA,TRBJ1-5,TRBV6-4,CASSPDQGRNQPQHF,TGTGCCAGCAGCCCCGACCAGGGAAGGAATCAGCCCCAGCATTTT